Each of the 21 T cell receptor beta chains below was sequenced from the same sample in a study. TCRdb re-analysed the 5' RACE reads in MiXCR, keeping a single row per CDR3 protein. Of fewer than 80,000 distinct CDR3 sequences listed, roughly 23% are singletons. Sequenced input: memory CD4+ T cells sorted from a lymph node. Subset defined: memory CD4+ T cells, CD4+CD45RO+CD25-. Receptors were obtained from a female donor with breast cancer.

The rearrangement joins TRBV5-1 to TRBJ1-1; no clear D gene. Germline V CDR1 and CDR2: SGHRS, YFSETQ. V dropped 0 bases and J dropped 6 bases, with 9 bases sitting between them. This CDR3 contains 13 residues. CDR3 sequence: CASSLEGTPEAFF. DNA for the CDR3: TGCGCCAGCAGCTTGGAGGGTACGCCTGAAGCTTTCTTT.

The chain is built from TRBV7-9 and TRBJ2-7; D is possibly TRBD2 (7 bases). The length of the CDR3 is 14 residues. CDR1 is SEHNR and CDR2 is FQNEAQ in the germline V gene (reference sequence). Trimming removed 0 bases from V and 4 bases from J, with 10 bases in between. The CDR3 sequence: CASSLAGGHYEQYF. CDR3 nucleotides: TGTGCCAGCAGCTTAGCCGGGGGGCATTACGAGCAGTACTTC. Variable domain in full (rest from reference TRBV7-9 and TRBJ2-7): DTGVSQNPRHKITKRGQNVTFRCDPISEHNRLYWYRQTLGQGPEFLTYFQNEAQLEKSRLLSDRFSAERPKGSFSTLEIQRTEQGDSAMYLCASSLAGGHYEQYFGPGTRLTVT.

This clonotype was picked up a small number of times. The chain couples TRBV5-6 to TRBJ2-1, with D perhaps TRBD1 (6 bases). The CDR3 sequence is 14 residues long. V was clipped by 2 bases and J by 3 bases, with 9 bases between them. Germline CDR1 is SGHDT and CDR2 is YYEEEE. In nucleotides, the CDR3 is TGTGCCAGCAGCTTCGGGACACTCTACAATGAGCAGTTCTTC. Residues: CASSFGTLYNEQFF. Full variable domain (outside the CDR3, taken from reference TRBV5-6 and TRBJ2-1): DAGVTQSPTHLIKTRGQQVTLRCSPKSGHDTVSWYQQALGQGPQFIFQYYEEEERQRGNFPDRFSGHQFPNYSSELNVNALLLGDSALYLCASSFGTLYNEQFFGPGTRLTVL.

This clonotype was detected many times. This chain joins TRBV6-5 and TRBJ1-3, with no clear D. V was clipped by 6 bases and J by 1 base, with 7 bases between them. This CDR3 has 13 residues. Looked up from germline, CDR1 is MNHEY and CDR2 is SVGAGI. Written as DNA, the CDR3 is TGTGCCAGCAGGCCAGCATCTGGAAACACCATATATTTT. Translated: CASRPASGNTIYF.

This clonotype has just a few counts. CDR3: CSAYGGKNYGYTF. CDR3 DNA sequence: TGCAGTGCTTATGGGGGAAAGAACTATGGCTACACCTTC. The J gene is TRBJ1-2, the V gene TRBV20-1; tentatively, D is TRBD1 (5 bases). The V end was cut by 5 bases, the J end by 2 bases, with 12 bases between. This CDR3 has 13 residues. The V gene's germline CDR1 is DFQATT and CDR2 SNEGSKA (reference sequence).

This clonotype was observed a few times. The chain joins TRBV4-3 to TRBJ1-2; TRBD1 matches at 8 bases. The J segment lost 4 bases and the V segment lost 2 bases, leaving 12 bases of the junction unmatched. The CDR3 totals 17 residues. Per germline, CDR1 LGHNA and CDR2 YSLEER. This CDR3 is CASSQRPPRDRTYGYTF. The CDR3 DNA reads TGCGCCAGCAGCCAAAGGCCCCCTAGGGACAGGACCTATGGCTACACCTTC.

This clonotype was seen many times. The chain joins TRBV7-2 to TRBJ1-4; the D is unclear. Germline CDR1 and CDR2: SGHTA and FQGNSA. The CDR3 is made up of 15 amino acids. Deletions cut 4 bases from V and 5 bases from J, with 14 bases between. CDR3 sequence (DNA): TGTGCCAGCAGCTCGGCGGGCAGCCCCAATGAAAAACTGTTTTTT. Translation: CASSSAGSPNEKLFF. Full variable domain (rest looked up from reference TRBV7-2 and TRBJ1-4): GAGVSQSPSNKVTEKGKDVELRCDPISGHTALYWYRQSLGQGLEFLIYFQGNSAPDKSGLPSDRFSAERTGGSVSTLTIQRTQQEDSAVYLCASSSAGSPNEKLFFGSGTQLSVL.

This clonotype was recorded many times. Being one base from a much bigger clone, this may be a read error. The rearrangement links TRBV20-1 to TRBJ2-3; D is ambiguous. The length of the CDR3 is 11 residues. Germline values: CDR1 DFQATT, CDR2 SNEGSKA (reference sequence). The V and J ends lost 3 bases and 1 base respectively, with 2 bases between them. This CDR3 is CSARGTDTQYF. The CDR3 DNA reads as TGCAGTGCTAGGGGCACAGATACGCAGTATTTT.

As concerns this clonotype: The final CDR3 position lacks the conserved phenylalanine or tryptophan, pointing to a likely read error. V and J are TRBV12-3 or TRBV12-4 and TRBJ2-1, with TRBD2 matching over 10 bases. Trimming at V came to 1 base and at J to 0 bases, leaving 9 bases not matched to a gene. This CDR3 is 19 amino acids long. CDR3 nucleotide sequence: TGTGCCAGCAGTTTAGTTTTTAGGGCTAGCGGGGGCTCCTACAATGAGCAGTTCCTC. It codes for CASSLVFRASGGSYNEQFL.

This clonotype was seen ten or more times. The chain carries TRBV29-1 and TRBJ1-2, with D perhaps TRBD1 (5 bases). V lost 3 bases, J lost 4 bases, and 18 bases lay in between. In germline, CDR1 is SQVTM, CDR2 ANQGSEA. This CDR3 has 15 amino acids. CDR3: CSVDGTGGLSYGYTF. The CDR3 DNA reads TGCAGCGTTGACGGAACAGGAGGGCTCTCCTATGGCTACACCTTC.

Note on this clonotype: A read error may explain this, as a much larger clone is one base away. V usage is TRBV29-1 and J usage is TRBJ2-7; D is possibly TRBD2 (5 bases). CDR1 is SQVTM and CDR2 is ANQGSEA in the germline V gene. Trimming removed 2 bases at V and 0 bases at J, with 17 bases between. The CDR3 sequence is 16 residues long. CDR3 amino acids: CSVESGLAGSSYEQYF. For the CDR3, the DNA is TGCAGCGTTGAATCAGGTCTAGCAGGCAGCTCCTACGAGCAGTACTTC.

This clonotype was picked up a small number of times. This sequence joins TRBV7-8 and TRBJ1-5; no clear D. The CDR3 runs to 15 residues. Trimming removed 5 bases at V and 0 bases at J, with 11 bases between. The germline V gene has CDR1 SGHVS and CDR2 FQNEAQ. Here the CDR3 DNA reads TGTGCCAGCAGCCAAGCCGGCAATAGCAATCAGCCCCAGCATTTT. Protein sequence: CASSQAGNSNQPQHF.

The rearrangement links TRBV20-1 to TRBJ2-1, with D uncertain. The CDR3 totals 12 residues. Germline-derived CDR1 and CDR2 are DFQATT and SNEGSKA (reference sequence). The ends were cut back, 3 bases at V and 9 bases at J, with 12 bases in the middle. DNA for the CDR3: TGCAGTGCTAGTACGATGCGCCTTGAGCAGTTCTTC. This encodes CSASTMRLEQFF.

In its sample, this clonotype was seen a few times. The chain's CDR3 is CATKREATYEQYF. CDR3 coding DNA: TGTGCCACCAAGAGGGAGGCGACCTACGAGCAGTACTTC. The chain joins TRBV6-2 or TRBV6-3 to TRBJ2-7; TRBD2 is a possible D gene (6 bases). V lost 10 bases and J 2 bases, leaving 15 bases between the germline ends. Germline CDR1 reads MNHEY; CDR2 reads SVGEGT. This CDR3 contains 13 residues.

This clonotype came up a few times. The rearrangement uses TRBV7-8 and TRBJ2-1; no definite D call. There are 16 residues in the CDR3. The V gene lost 6 bases and the J gene lost 6 bases, with 21 bases spanning the gap. CDR1 and CDR2 from the germline V gene are SGHVS and FQNEAQ. The CDR3 loop reads CASSLRFTGVTNEQFF. CDR3 coding DNA: TGTGCCAGCAGTTTACGCTTCACGGGCGTAACCAATGAGCAGTTCTTC.

At least ten counts were recorded for this clonotype. The genes are TRBV7-6 and TRBJ1-1, with D maybe TRBD1 (6 bases). CDR1 is SGHVS, CDR2 FNYEAQ, per germline. The CDR3 sequence is 14 residues long. The V gene lost 0 bases and the J gene lost 1 base, with 6 bases spanning the gap. The CDR3 loop is CASSLAGGNTEAFF. For the CDR3, the DNA is TGTGCCAGCAGCTTAGCAGGGGGGAACACTGAAGCTTTCTTT.

The CDR3 spells CASSFGGPSSYEQYF. Written as DNA, the CDR3 is TGTGCCAGCAGCTTCGGCGGCCCGAGCTCCTACGAGCAGTACTTC. The chain employs TRBV7-2 and TRBJ2-7; D is unclear. Germline CDR1 reads SGHTA; CDR2 reads FQGNSA. This CDR3 is 15 amino acids long. V lost 3 bases and J lost 0, with 12 bases in between.

This clonotype was observed a handful of times. A much larger clone lies one base from this, so it may be a read error. CDR3 in amino acids: CASRPAGGEQYF. CDR3 DNA sequence: TGTGCCAGCAGACCCGCGGGGGGCGAGCAGTACTTC. This rearrangement joins TRBV5-5 to TRBJ2-7, with TRBD2 identical over 8 bases. CDR1 SGHKS and CDR2 YYEKEE come from the germline V gene (reference sequence). This CDR3 has 12 residues. V gave up 5 bases and J gave up 6 bases; unmatched junction bases: 4.

About this clonotype itself: Being one base from a much bigger clone, this may be a read error. The J gene is TRBJ2-5, the V gene TRBV20-1, with TRBD2 identical over 7 bases. The CDR3 length is 16 residues. The V segment lost 0 bases and the J segment 3 bases; nucleotides outside the gene matches: 10. Germline assignment: CDR1 DFQATT and CDR2 SNEGSKA (reference sequence). The DNA for the CDR3 is TGCAGTGCTAGAGATTGCTTGGGGGGGAGTGAAGAGACCCAGTACTTC. Protein sequence: CSARDCLGGSEETQYF.

This clonotype has only a few counts. The V gene is TRBV2, the J gene TRBJ1-2; a possible D gene is TRBD1 (6 bases). The CDR3 is 14 amino acids. V was pared by 7 bases and J by 8 bases, with 20 bases between. Germline V lookup: CDR1 SNHLY, CDR2 FYNNEI. CDR3 sequence (DNA): TGTGCCAGCACCGAAGACGGGGGCGCAGGAGGCTACACCTTC. Translation: CASTEDGGAGGYTF.

This clonotype was seen repeatedly, ten times or more. V is TRBV6-5 and J is TRBJ2-2; tentatively, D is TRBD1 (6 bases). Looked up from germline, CDR1 is MNHEY and CDR2 is SVGAGI. Trimming stripped 6 bases from V and 8 bases from J, with 16 bases between. The CDR3 is made up of 14 amino acids. CDR3 region: CASSALQGRGELFF. CDR3 bases: TGTGCCAGCAGCGCCCTACAGGGACGGGGGGAGCTGTTTTTT.